Below, 20 T cell receptor beta chains from the same sample are listed, as sequenced in a study of cytomegalovirus exposure and HLA in healthy donors. TCRdb's table, derived via immunoSEQ multiplex PCR, lists solely in-frame clones and lacks some. The repertoire holds 68,000 or so clones, with 70% to 90% as singletons. Sample: PBMCs. All receptors derive from a woman aged 18-29 years in good health and CMV-seronegative.

Note on this clone: The same CDR3 can be traced to other DNA sequences in this sample. The rearrangement uses TRBV6-5 and TRBJ2-7; unclear D gene. CDR3 length equals 13 residues. V dropped 6 bases and J dropped 0 bases, with 9 bases sitting between them. Germline V gene lookup returns CDR1 MNHEY and CDR2 SVGAGI. The CDR3 nucleotides are TGTGCCAGCAGGCCGCCCAGCTCCTACGAGCAGTACTTC. Protein product: CASRPPSSYEQYF.

The chain combines TRBV15 with TRBJ2-3, with D perhaps TRBD2 (6 bases). CDR1 and CDR2 from the germline V gene are LNHNV and YYDKDF (reference sequence). The germline V and J ends were trimmed by 7 bases and 4 bases, with 21 bases remaining between them. The CDR3 consists of 16 residues. The DNA of the CDR3 is TGTGCCACCACCAGGAATGCCCCGGGGGTTTCAGATACGCAGTATTTT. Protein product: CATTRNAPGVSDTQYF.

V usage is TRBV13 and J usage is TRBJ2-1; 10 nucleotides match TRBD2. The germline V gene encodes CDR1 PRHDT and CDR2 FYEKMQ (reference sequence). This CDR3 spans 17 amino acids. The junction had 10 bases not matched to a gene; V was cut back by 1 base and J by 7 bases. This CDR3 is CASSLVVPSGSGNEQFF. The CDR3 DNA sequence: TGTGCCAGCAGCTTAGTCGTACCTAGCGGGAGTGGGAATGAGCAGTTCTTC.

The V gene is TRBV6-5, the J gene TRBJ2-7; D is perhaps TRBD2 (6 bases). From germline, CDR1 is MNHEY and CDR2 SVGAGI. V lost 2 bases and J 5 bases, leaving 10 bases between the germline ends. The CDR3 spans 13 residues. The CDR3 nucleotides are TGTGCCAGCAGTTACGGGACTCCCGACGAGCAGTACTTC. This sequence encodes CASSYGTPDEQYF.

The rearrangement links TRBV6-4 to TRBJ2-3; the match to TRBD2 covers 9 bases. The ends lost 3 bases at V and 1 base at J; junction bases unmatched: 2. The CDR3 spans 15 residues. Looked up from germline, CDR1 is MRHNA and CDR2 is SNTAGT. CDR3 loop: CASSEIAGGTDTQYF. The CDR3 DNA follows: TGTGCCAGCAGTGAAATAGCGGGAGGCACAGATACGCAGTATTTT.

The chain is built from TRBV6-5 and TRBJ2-2; the D is unclear. Deletions cut 5 bases from V and 5 bases from J, with 3 bases between. The CDR3 spans 11 residues. The germline gives CDR1 MNHEY, CDR2 SVGAGI. CDR3 region: CASSETGELFF. The CDR3 DNA is TGTGCCAGCAGTGAGACCGGGGAGCTGTTTTTT.

The chain links TRBV7-9 to TRBJ1-2; a possible D gene is TRBD1 (5 bases). Trimming took off 3 bases at V and 4 bases at J, with 18 bases between the two ends. In germline, CDR1 is SEHNR, CDR2 FQNEAQ (reference sequence). This CDR3 has 16 amino acids. CDR3 DNA sequence: TGTGCCAGCAGCTTGCCGAACCTACCGACAGTCTATGGCTACACCTTC. It translates to CASSLPNLPTVYGYTF.

This chain joins TRBV9 and TRBJ2-1; 10 bases are shared with TRBD2. CDR3 length equals 15 residues. Germline lookup yields CDR1 SGDLS and CDR2 YYNGEE. J gave up 7 bases and V 0 bases, and 4 bases lay outside the gene matches. CDR3 DNA: TGTGCCAGCAGCGTAGTGGGTAGCGGGGGGAATGAGCAGTTCTTC. This codes for CASSVVGSGGNEQFF.

The chain has TRBV2 and TRBJ2-7, with D tentatively TRBD1 (6 bases). Germline V CDR1 and CDR2: SNHLY, FYNNEI. CDR3 length: 15 amino acids. V lost 6 bases and J 3 bases, leaving 18 bases between the germline ends. The CDR3 bases are TGTGCCAGCAGGACCACAGGGAAGCCCTTCTACGAGCAGTACTTC. Amino acid sequence: CASRTTGKPFYEQYF. Full variable domain (rest looked up from reference TRBV2 and TRBJ2-7): EPEVTQTPSHQVTQMGQEVILRCVPISNHLYFYWYRQILGQKVEFLVSFYNNEISEKSEIFDDQFSVERPDGSNFTLKIRSTKLEDSAMYFCASRTTGKPFYEQYFGPGTRLTVT.

V is TRBV30 and J is TRBJ2-5, with D maybe TRBD2 (6 bases). Germline V gene data show CDR1 as GTSNPN and CDR2 as SVGIG (reference sequence). V shed 7 bases and J shed 2 bases, with 14 bases lying between them. CDR3 length equals 13 residues. CDR3 in amino acids: CASQLGGQETQYF. For the CDR3, the DNA is TGTGCCTCTCAGCTCGGGGGACAAGAGACCCAGTACTTC.

This rearrangement joins TRBV7-9 to TRBJ1-6, with D maybe TRBD1 (6 bases). The CDR3 is 15 amino acids. Germline-derived CDR1 and CDR2 are SEHNR and FQNEAQ (reference sequence). V lost 5 bases and J 10 bases, leaving 18 bases between the germline ends. CDR3 bases: TGTGCCAGCAGCGAACTTCGGGGGGCAGTCTCACCCCTCCACTTT. This encodes CASSELRGAVSPLHF.

The chain carries TRBV19 and TRBJ2-2; TRBD2 might be the D (5 bases). CDR1 and CDR2 from the germline V gene are LNHDA and SQIVND (reference sequence). There are 15 residues in the CDR3. Trimming removed 7 bases from V and 3 bases from J, with 15 bases in between. The DNA for the CDR3 is TGTGCCAGTACCTCCCGAGGGTCGGACACCGGGGAGCTGTTTTTT. This sequence encodes CASTSRGSDTGELFF.

The V and J genes are TRBV2 and TRBJ2-1; 8 bases are shared with TRBD2. The CDR3 spans 14 residues. Per germline, CDR1 SNHLY and CDR2 FYNNEI. V lost 7 bases to trimming and J lost 3 bases; unmatched junction nucleotides: 5. The CDR3 region is CASTLLADYNEQFF. DNA for the CDR3: TGTGCCAGCACTCTACTAGCGGACTACAATGAGCAGTTCTTC.

The V gene is TRBV7-9, the J gene TRBJ2-1; possibly TRBD1 for D (6 bases). Germline assignment: CDR1 SEHNR and CDR2 FQNEAQ (reference sequence). With 2 bases removed from V and 5 bases from J, the gap between germline ends came to 16 bases. The CDR3 runs 16 residues. The DNA of the CDR3 is TGTGCCAGCAGCTTATTTTCTTTGTCAGGGGACAATGAGCAGTTCTTC. Protein product: CASSLFSLSGDNEQFF.

In regard to this clone: The junction and the germline gene differ at one end; a read error may be behind it. This chain links TRBV7-9 with TRBJ2-7; D unclear. The CDR3 loop spans 13 amino acids. The V gene's germline CDR1 is SEHNR and CDR2 FQNEAQ (reference sequence). This CDR3 is CASTLGSGHEQYF. The CDR3 DNA reads TGTGCCAGCACCTTAGGGTCAGGCCACGAGCAGTACTTC. The whole variable domain, filled in from reference TRBV7-9 and TRBJ2-7, reads DTGVSQNPRHKITKRGQNVTFRCDPISEHNRLYWYRQTLGQGPEFLTYFQNEAQLEKSRLLSDRFSAERPKGSFSTLEIQRTEQGDSAMYLCASTLGSGHEQYFGPGTRLTVT.

This clone was recorded once. The chain couples TRBV5-1 to TRBJ2-5; D unresolved. Trimming took 4 bases from V and 5 from J, leaving 12 bases between them. Germline V gene data show CDR1 as SGHRS and CDR2 as YFSETQ. The CDR3 sequence is 13 residues long. The CDR3 coding sequence is TGCGCCAGCAGCGGGTTAGCACGCGAGACCCAGTACTTC. This encodes CASSGLARETQYF.

V and J are TRBV6-5 and TRBJ2-7; D unresolved. This CDR3 has 14 residues. The V end lost 0 bases, the J end lost 0 bases, and 6 bases lay between the germline ends. Germline values: CDR1 MNHEY, CDR2 SVGAGI. The CDR3 here is CASSYSSDSYEQYF. The CDR3 DNA reads TGTGCCAGCAGTTACTCGAGTGACTCCTACGAGCAGTACTTC.

J is TRBJ2-5 and V is TRBV30; possible D gene TRBD2, 7 bases. Deletions cut 1 base from V and 5 bases from J, with 17 bases between. CDR3 size: 15 residues. CDR1 and CDR2 from the germline V gene are GTSNPN and SVGIG (reference sequence). The DNA of the CDR3 is TGTGCCTGGAGTGGAGTGGGGGGGGCCTTTGAGACCCAGTACTTC. Its translation: CAWSGVGGAFETQYF.

The V and J genes are TRBV6-6 and TRBJ1-5, with D perhaps matching TRBD1 (6 bases). V was clipped by 5 bases and J by 6 bases, with 20 bases between them. The germline CDR1 and CDR2 sequences are MNHNY and SVGAGI (reference sequence). The CDR3 loop spans 16 amino acids. CDR3 in DNA: TGTGCCAGCAGTAACCTAGGACAGTCAAGGGGTCAGCCCCAGCATTTT. It yields the protein CASSNLGQSRGQPQHF.

The chain combines TRBV20-1 with TRBJ1-1; no reliable D call. Per germline, CDR1 DFQATT and CDR2 SNEGSKA (reference sequence). The germline V and J ends were trimmed by 3 bases and 8 bases, with 10 bases remaining between them. The CDR3 loop spans 11 amino acids. In DNA form, the CDR3 reads TGCAGTGCTAGTGCCCGAGAAGAAGCTTTCTTT. This sequence encodes CSASAREEAFF.